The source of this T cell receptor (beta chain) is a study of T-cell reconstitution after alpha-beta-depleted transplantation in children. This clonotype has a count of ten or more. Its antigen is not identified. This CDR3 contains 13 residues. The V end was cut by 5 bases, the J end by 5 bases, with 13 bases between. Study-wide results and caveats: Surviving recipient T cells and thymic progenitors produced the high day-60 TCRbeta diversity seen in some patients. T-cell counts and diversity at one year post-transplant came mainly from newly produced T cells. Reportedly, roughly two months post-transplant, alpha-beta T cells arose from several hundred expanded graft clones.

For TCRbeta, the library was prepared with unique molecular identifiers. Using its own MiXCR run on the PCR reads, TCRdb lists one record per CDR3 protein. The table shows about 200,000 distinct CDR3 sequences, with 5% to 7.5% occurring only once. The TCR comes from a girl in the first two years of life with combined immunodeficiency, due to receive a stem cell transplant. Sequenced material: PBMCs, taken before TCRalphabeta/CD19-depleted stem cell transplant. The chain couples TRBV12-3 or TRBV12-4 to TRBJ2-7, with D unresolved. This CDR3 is CASSLARNDEQYF. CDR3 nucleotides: TGTGCCAGCAGTCTCGCCAGGAACGACGAGCAGTACTTC.